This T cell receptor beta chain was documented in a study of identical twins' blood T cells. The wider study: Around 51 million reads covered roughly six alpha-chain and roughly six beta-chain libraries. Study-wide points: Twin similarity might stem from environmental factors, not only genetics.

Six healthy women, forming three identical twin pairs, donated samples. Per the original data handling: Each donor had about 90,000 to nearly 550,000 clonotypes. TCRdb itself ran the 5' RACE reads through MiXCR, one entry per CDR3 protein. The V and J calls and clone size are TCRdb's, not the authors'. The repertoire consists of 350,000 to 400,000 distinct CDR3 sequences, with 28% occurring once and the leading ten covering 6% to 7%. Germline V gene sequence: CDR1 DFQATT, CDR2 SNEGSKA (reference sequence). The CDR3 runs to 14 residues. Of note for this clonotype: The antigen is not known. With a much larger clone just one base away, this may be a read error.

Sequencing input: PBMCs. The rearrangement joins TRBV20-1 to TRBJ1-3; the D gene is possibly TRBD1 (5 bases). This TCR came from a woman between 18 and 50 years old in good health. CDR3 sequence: CSASVPGRRNSIYF. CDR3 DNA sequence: TGCAGTGCTAGCGTTCCGGGACGAAGAAACAGCATATATTTT.